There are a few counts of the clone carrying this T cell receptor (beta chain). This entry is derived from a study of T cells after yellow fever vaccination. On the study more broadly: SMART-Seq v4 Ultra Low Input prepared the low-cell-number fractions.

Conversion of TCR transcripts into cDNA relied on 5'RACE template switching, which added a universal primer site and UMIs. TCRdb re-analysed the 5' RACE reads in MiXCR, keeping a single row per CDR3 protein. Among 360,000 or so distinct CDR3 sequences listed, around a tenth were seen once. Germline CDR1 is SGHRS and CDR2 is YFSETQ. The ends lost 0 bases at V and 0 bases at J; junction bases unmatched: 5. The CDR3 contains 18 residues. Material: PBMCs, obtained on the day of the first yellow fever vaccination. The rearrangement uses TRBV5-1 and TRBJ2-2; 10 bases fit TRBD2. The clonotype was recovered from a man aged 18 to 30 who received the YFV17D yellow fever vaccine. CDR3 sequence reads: CASSLVGGLATNTGELFF. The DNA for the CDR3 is TGCGCCAGCAGCTTGGTCGGGGGACTAGCGACGAACACCGGGGAGCTGTTTTTT.